Below, one T cell receptor (beta chain) is given with its context. Its antigen is still unknown. The data derive from a study of OX40 agonist ivuxolimab in advanced cancers. Profiled with immunoSEQ multiplex PCR; TCRdb holds only in-frame clones, not every one. Among about 86,000 clones listed, 91% were seen once. Germline CDR1 reads MNHEY; CDR2 reads SMNVEV (reference sequence). V dropped 10 bases and J dropped 9 bases, with 19 bases sitting between them. The CDR3 extends over 14 amino acids. General study findings and limits: Both blood CD4+ and CD8+ T cells showed clonal growth by week 6 at 0.1 to 3.0 mg/kg. The authors did not determine the antigen specificity of the expanded peripheral T cells.

J is TRBJ1-6 and V is TRBV27; tentatively, D is TRBD1 (6 bases). The material was CD4+ or CD8+ T cells sorted from blood, obtained in a trial of the OX40 agonist ivuxolimab. This receptor was obtained from an adult with an advanced solid tumor such as melanoma, head and neck, liver or kidney cancer. CDR3 in DNA: TGTGCCATTCCGACGGGGGGGCCGGGTTCACCCCTCCACTTT. It codes for CAIPTGGPGSPLHF.